This T cell receptor beta chain derives from a study of blood T cell repertoires in COVID-19. TCRdb's table, derived via immunoSEQ multiplex PCR, lists solely in-frame clones and lacks some. Altogether under 130,000 clones are present, approximately 83% being singletons, with the ten largest covering around 4.1%. The receptor was isolated from a man between 45 and 60 years old with acute or convalescent COVID-19. Material: peripheral blood.

The CDR3 sequence is CAGGGARYQPQHF. The CDR3 DNA is TGTGCCGGCGGGGGGGCCCGATATCAGCCCCAGCATTTT. The rearrangement links TRBV10-3 to TRBJ1-5; D might be TRBD1 (6 bases). Germline assignment: CDR1 ENHRY and CDR2 SYGVKD. The CDR3 is 13 residues long. Between the trimmed V and J ends, which lost 11 bases and 5 bases, there was a span of 16 bases.